Listed below are T cell receptor beta chains from one sample, sequenced in a study of cytomegalovirus exposure and HLA in healthy donors. TCRdb keeps only in-frame clones here, not all; method: immunoSEQ multiplex PCR. The table lists approximately 120,000 clones, approximately 78% of them singletons, with 6.3% in the top ten. What was sequenced was PBMCs. The origin of the receptors is a woman aged 40 to 50 in good health and CMV-seronegative. Each CDR3 is given with its conserved first and last residue. The D gene is left open where the match is weak. Clone size is shown for a subset of rows, as once, few, many or a class of expanded clone.

TRBV5-1,NA,TRBJ2-4,NA,TGCGCCAGCAGCCCCACAGTGGACAAAAGCATTCAGTACTTC,CASSPTVDKSIQYF
TRBV14,NA,TRBJ2-7,TRBD1,TGTGCCAGCAGCCTCTTACCGGGACAGGGCCTCAACGAGCAGTACTTC,CASSLLPGQGLNEQYF
TRBV7-2,NA,TRBJ1-4,NA,TGTGCCAGCAGCTTAGCGCTCGGGGGTTATGAAAAACTGTTTTTT,CASSLALGGYEKLFF
TRBV5-1,few,TRBJ1-1,TRBD1,TGCGCCAGCAGCCCTAACAGGGGCACTGAAGCTTTCTTT,CASSPNRGTEAFF
TRBV9,NA,TRBJ2-7,TRBD1,TGTGCCAGCAGCCTCCGGACAGGGCAAGTCTACGAGCAGTACTTC,CASSLRTGQVYEQYF
TRBV9,NA,TRBJ1-3,TRBD1,TGTGCCAGCAGCGTAGGGACAGGGTCAAGTATCTCTGGAAACACCATATATTTT,CASSVGTGSSISGNTIYF
TRBV18,NA,TRBJ1-4,NA,TGTGCCAGCTCACCGGAGAGGGATAATAATGAAAAACTGTTTTTT,CASSPERDNNEKLFF
TRBV19,NA,TRBJ2-1,TRBD1,TGTGCCAGTAGTCGACAGGGACAGTACAATGAGCAGTTCTTC,CASSRQGQYNEQFF
TRBV15,few,TRBJ2-6,NA,TGTGCCACCAGCAGAGGTGGGGCTGGGGCCAACGGCCTGACTTTC,CATSRGGAGANGLTF
TRBV5-4,few,TRBJ1-1,NA,TGTGCCAGCAGCTTGCCGGGGACTGAAGCTTTCTTT,CASSLPGTEAFF
TRBV7-9,once,TRBJ2-1,TRBD1,TGTGCCAGCAGAAACCACAGGGGGTCCTACAATGAGCAGTTCTTC,CASRNHRGSYNEQFF
TRBV19,NA,TRBJ1-1,NA,TGTGCCAGTAGTATTTCCAGTACCGCAAACACTGAAGCTTTCTTT,CASSISSTANTEAFF
TRBV5-4,NA,TRBJ2-3,NA,TGTGCCAGCAGCTCCGGGGGTAGCACAGATACGCAGTATTTT,CASSSGGSTDTQYF
TRBV6-4,NA,TRBJ2-7,TRBD1,TGTGCCCCTGACTCGGAGGATGGACAGGTCTACGAGCAGTACTTC,CAPDSEDGQVYEQYF
TRBV19,NA,TRBJ2-7,NA,TGTGCCAGTAGTATAGTCGGCAGGGGAACCTACGAGCAGTACTTC,CASSIVGRGTYEQYF
TRBV28,NA,TRBJ1-5,TRBD1,TGTGCCAGCCGTCTGTTAGGGGGCCAGCCCCAGCATTTT,CASRLLGGQPQHF
TRBV7-9,NA,TRBJ2-7,TRBD2,TGTTCCAGCAGCGGGGGGGACGGTGAATCTTTCTACGAGCAGTACTTC,CSSSGGDGESFYEQYF
TRBV23-1,NA,TRBJ2-3,TRBD2,TGCGCCAGCAGGCCCCCTAGCGGGAGCCCCGCAGATACGCAGTATTTT,CASRPPSGSPADTQYF
TRBV4-1,few,TRBJ2-7,NA,TGCGCCAGCAGCCAAAGGGCGGGAAGTAGCTCCTACGAGCAGTACTTC,CASSQRAGSSSYEQYF
TRBV7-9,NA,TRBJ2-1,NA,TGTGCCAGCGGCAAAGGTCGGTCGGGAGTTGAGGAGCAGTTCTTC,CASGKGRSGVEEQFF
TRBV11-2,NA,TRBJ2-7,TRBD1,TGTGCCAGCTCAGGGGACAGGACTACCTACGAGCAGTACTTC,CASSGDRTTYEQYF
TRBV6-5,NA,TRBJ2-7,NA,TGTGCCAGCAGTTACGACAGGCAGTACGAGCAGTACTTC,CASSYDRQYEQYF
TRBV9,NA,TRBJ2-1,NA,TGTGCCAGATCAACGGGGACTGCCTCCTACAATGAGCAGTTCTTC,CARSTGTASYNEQFF
TRBV9,NA,TRBJ2-5,NA,TGTGCCAGCAGCCCCCGGGGTTTGAAAGAGACCCAGTACTTC,CASSPRGLKETQYF